The next 10 T cell receptor beta chains were all read from a single sample in a study of CXCR3-negative and CXCR3-positive naive CD8 T cells. It was by 5' RACE with UMI labels that the TRB cDNA libraries were prepared. No DNA is given; TCRdb re-called the 5' RACE reads and lists each CDR3 protein once. The sample spans some 50,000 distinct CDR3 sequences; the ten largest clones claim about 1.4%. Sequencing was done on a sample of naive CXCR3- CD8+ T cells from blood. Sample subset: CD45RO-CCR7+CD27+CD95- naive CD8+ T cells lacking CXCR3 (TNR3-). The receptor source for this set is a human donor in good health. Some clones in this sample may be carry-over from other donors' samples.

The chain couples TRBV29-1 to TRBJ2-7; without DNA, the TCRdb call of TRBD1 cannot be checked. This CDR3 is 14 amino acids long. From germline, CDR1 is SQVTM and CDR2 ANQGSEA. CDR3 region: CSVNYRGSSYEQYF.

The CDR3 is CSASTGTSAYEQYF. The V call is TRBV20-1, the J call TRBJ2-7; TCRdb returns TRBD2, unconfirmable since there is no DNA. The CDR3 spans 14 residues. Germline V gene data show CDR1 as DFQATT and CDR2 as SNEGSKA (reference sequence).

V gene TRBV5-1 combines with J gene TRBJ2-7. This CDR3 spans 13 amino acids. Germline values: CDR1 SGHRS, CDR2 YFSETQ. The CDR3 sequence: CASSLSGTMGQYF.

This rearrangement joins TRBV20-1 to TRBJ1-1; without DNA, the TCRdb call of TRBD1 cannot be checked. Germline V gene lookup returns CDR1 DFQATT and CDR2 SNEGSKA (reference sequence). The length of the CDR3 is 18 residues. This CDR3 reads CSARDLIRAGGLNTEAFF.

The V call is TRBV28, the J call TRBJ2-2; the TCRdb D gene call, TRBD2, has no DNA to confirm it. There are 14 residues in the CDR3. CDR1 and CDR2 from the germline V gene are MDHEN and SYDVKM. This chain's CDR3 is CASSLLALTGELFF. Full variable domain (rest looked up from reference TRBV28 and TRBJ2-2): DVKVTQSSRYLVKRTGEKVFLECVQDMDHENMFWYRQDPGLGLRLIYFSYDVKMKEKGDIPEGYSVSREKKERFSLILESASTNQTSMYLCASSLLALTGELFFGEGSRLTVL.

The chain has TRBV14 and TRBJ2-3; TCRdb returns TRBD1, unconfirmable since there is no DNA. The V gene's germline CDR1 is SGHDN and CDR2 FVKESK. The CDR3 runs to 18 residues. The CDR3 reads CASSQELRPRGDVDTQYF.

This clonotype is called medium-sized (0.01 to 0.1%) based on its frequency. The V and J genes are TRBV29-1 and TRBJ2-6. Germline loops: CDR1 SQVTM, CDR2 ANQGSEA. The CDR3 has 14 amino acids. The CDR3 spells CSVSGLSGANVLTF.

The rearrangement joins TRBV7-9 to TRBJ2-5. Germline CDR1 and CDR2: SEHNR and FQNEAQ (reference sequence). The CDR3 is 14 residues long. CDR3 region: CASRPTATQETQYF.

This chain links TRBV2 with TRBJ2-7; the TRBD1 assignment by TCRdb is unverifiable without DNA. From germline, CDR1 is SNHLY and CDR2 FYNNEI. The CDR3 extends over 17 amino acids. The CDR3: CASRSGGVRQELYEQYF.

The rearrangement joins TRBV28 to TRBJ2-7; checking the TCRdb D call of TRBD2 is not possible without DNA. Germline-derived CDR1 and CDR2 are MDHEN and SYDVKM. The CDR3 is made up of 15 amino acids. The CDR3: CASLWTSGSSYEQYF.